The 6 T cell receptor beta chains below come from one sample, sequenced in a study of beta chain features in type 1 diabetes. The antigens for these receptors are not known. Findings of the study overall: TCRB CDR3s were moderately but significantly shorter in Type 1 diabetes patients in all four CD4+ subsets.

Reverse transcription of all isolated RNA meant that expressed TCRB transcripts were sequenced. The assay was immunoSEQ multiplex PCR, and TCRdb's table has in-frame clones only and misses some. The sample has approximately 600,000 clones, 9.5% to 15% seen once. What was sequenced was naive CD4+ T cells from blood. These receptors came from a man aged 25 to 45 with type 1 diabetes.

The table lists this clone with a few counts. The rearrangement links TRBV6-5 to TRBJ1-4; 11 positions match TRBD1. CDR1 and CDR2 (germline): MNHEY, SVGAGI. With 0 bases clipped from V and 10 bases from J, the junction kept 4 bases outside the gene matches. The CDR3 extends over 15 amino acids. The CDR3 sequence is CASSYSGQGDAKLFF. Here the CDR3 DNA reads TGTGCCAGCAGTTACTCGGGACAGGGGGATGCAAAACTGTTTTTT.

The V and J genes are TRBV7-8 and TRBJ1-5; 7 bases fit TRBD1. Germline CDR1 and CDR2: SGHVS and FQNEAQ. The length of the CDR3 is 15 residues. With V trimmed by 5 bases and J by 3 bases, 7 bases remained unmatched. In DNA form, the CDR3 reads TGTGCCAGCAGCCAAGGCGGGACAGACAATCAGCCCCAGCATTTT. This sequence encodes CASSQGGTDNQPQHF.

In its sample, this clone was seen a few times. The chain joins TRBV18 to TRBJ2-1, with TRBD1 matching over 12 bases. Germline trimming cut 4 bases from V and 8 bases from J; bases unmatched to any gene: 6. CDR1 KGHSH and CDR2 LQKENI come from the germline V gene. This CDR3 spans 15 amino acids. The CDR3 DNA reads as TGTGCCAGCTCACGCGGGACAGGGGGCTTGGATGAGCAGTTCTTC. Protein: CASSRGTGGLDEQFF.

This clone was recorded a few times. This rearrangement joins TRBV7-2 to TRBJ1-1; D is unclear. From germline, CDR1 is SGHTA and CDR2 FQGNSA. The CDR3 covers 12 residues. V dropped 5 bases and J dropped 7 bases, with 11 bases sitting between them. The CDR3 DNA reads as TGTGCCAGCAGCCCGACGGCCTTTGAAGCTTTCTTT. The encoded protein is CASSPTAFEAFF.

This chain uses TRBV9 with TRBJ2-5; TRBD2 matches at 7 bases. Unmatched junction bases numbered 2, after V lost 3 bases and J lost 0 bases. The germline V gene encodes CDR1 SGDLS and CDR2 YYNGEE. CDR3 length: 14 residues. This chain's CDR3 is CASSAGGYQETQYF. In DNA, the CDR3 is TGTGCCAGCAGCGCCGGGGGGTACCAAGAGACCCAGTACTTC.

There are a few counts of this clone. The chain uses TRBV7-6 and TRBJ1-2; 9 positions match TRBD1. This CDR3 has 15 amino acids. V shed 6 bases and J 5 bases; nucleotides not matched to a gene: 10. The germline CDR1 and CDR2 sequences are SGHVS and FNYEAQ. CDR3 protein: CASSPDRDRVYGYTF. CDR3 DNA sequence: TGTGCCAGCAGTCCCGACCGGGACAGGGTGTATGGCTACACCTTC.